This TCR beta chain was recovered during a study of shared T cell receptors in the human thymus. TCRdb's table, derived via immunoSEQ multiplex PCR, lists solely in-frame clones and lacks some. The sample holds approximately 760,000 clones; approximately 85% are singletons and the top ten take roughly 0.01%. The CDR3 spans 14 residues. The germline gives CDR1 SGDLS, CDR2 YYNGEE. Trimming removed 0 bases at V and 6 bases at J, with 12 bases between. These sequences were also reported in another study, on human thymus T cells. Per that study: Blood and thymic repertoires both appeared biased in V and J gene usage.

The sequence was obtained from a girl in the first two years of life with a congenital heart defect. The rearrangement joins TRBV9 to TRBJ1-1; D is undetermined. The sequencing input was thymocytes. The CDR3 DNA follows: TGTGCCAGCAGCGTAGGGACCGGGGATGCTGAAGCTTTCTTT. The encoded protein is CASSVGTGDAEAFF.